Listed below are T cell receptor beta chains from one sample, sequenced in a study of blood T cell repertoires in COVID-19. This table comes from immunoSEQ multiplex PCR, and its TCRdb copy is limited to in-frame clones, with some not included. The sample shows some 150,000 clones, approximately 89% of them seen only once. The sample was peripheral blood. Receptors were obtained from a human donor in a cohort sampled during active COVID-19. Both conserved end residues are part of each CDR3. The D gene is left open where the match is weak. Rows give clone size only sometimes, using once, few, many, or a class for an expanded clone.

j_call v_call d_call clone_size cdr3_nt cdr3_aa
TRBJ2-1 TRBV3-1/TRBV3-2 - - TGTGCCAGCAGCCTTACAAACAACAATGAGCAGTTCTTC CASSLTNNNEQFF
TRBJ1-2 TRBV6-1 TRBD1 - TGTGCCAGCAGTGAAGCGACAGGGAGCTACACCTTC CASSEATGSYTF
TRBJ2-4 TRBV3-1/TRBV3-2 TRBD1 - TGTGCCAGCAGTACCACAGGGGCCCCTAATCAGTACTTC CASSTTGAPNQYF
TRBJ1-4 TRBV19 - - TGTGCCAGTAGTATTATGGGAGCGACTAATGAAAAACTGTTTTTT CASSIMGATNEKLFF
TRBJ1-2 TRBV7-2 - - TGTGCCAGCACCCCAACTTTCAGCGCTAACTATGGCTACACCTTC CASTPTFSANYGYTF
TRBJ1-2 TRBV3-1/TRBV3-2 - - TGTGCCAGCAGCCAACTTGCAGGCAACTATGGCTACACCTTC CASSQLAGNYGYTF
TRBJ1-4 TRBV7-2 TRBD1 - TGTGCCAGCAGACACACCGGGACAGGAAATGAAAAACTGTTTTTT CASRHTGTGNEKLFF
TRBJ1-1 TRBV2 TRBD1 - TGTGCCAGCAGGACGACAGGGGGGATATCTGAAGCTTTCTTT CASRTTGGISEAFF
TRBJ2-5 TRBV5-4 - - TGTGCCAGCAGCTTGGACCCGGACAGCCAAGAGACCCAGTACTTC CASSLDPDSQETQYF
TRBJ2-4 TRBV6-6 TRBD1 once TGTGCCAGCAGTGGCGGGACAGGAGCCAAAAACATTCAGTACTTC CASSGGTGAKNIQYF
TRBJ2-7 TRBV3-1/TRBV3-2 TRBD2 - TGTGCCAGCAGCCAATCCGCGGGGGGGACCTACGAGCAGTACTTC CASSQSAGGTYEQYF
TRBJ2-1 TRBV6-4 TRBD1 - TGTGCCAGCAGCCAAACCGGGACAGGGGTTGAGCAGTTCTTC CASSQTGTGVEQFF
TRBJ1-2 TRBV25-1 - - TGTGCCAGCAGTGGAGGGAGGAACTATGGCTACACCTTC CASSGGRNYGYTF